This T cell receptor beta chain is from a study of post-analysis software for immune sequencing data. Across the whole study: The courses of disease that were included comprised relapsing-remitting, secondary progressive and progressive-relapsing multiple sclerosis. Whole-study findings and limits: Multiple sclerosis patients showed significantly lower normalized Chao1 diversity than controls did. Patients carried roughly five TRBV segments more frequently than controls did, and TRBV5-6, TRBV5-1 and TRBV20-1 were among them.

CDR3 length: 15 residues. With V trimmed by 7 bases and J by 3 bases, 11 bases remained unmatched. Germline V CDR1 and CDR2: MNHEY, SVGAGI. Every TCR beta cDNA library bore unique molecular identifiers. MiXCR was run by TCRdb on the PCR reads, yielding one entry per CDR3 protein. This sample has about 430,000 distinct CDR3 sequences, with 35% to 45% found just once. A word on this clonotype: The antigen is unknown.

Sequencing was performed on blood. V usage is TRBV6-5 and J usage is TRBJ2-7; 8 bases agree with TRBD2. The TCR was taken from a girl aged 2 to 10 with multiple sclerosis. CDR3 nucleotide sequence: TGTGCCAGCAACCCCTATAGCGGGGCCCTCTACGAGCAGTACTTC. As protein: CASNPYSGALYEQYF.